This TCR beta chain was identified during a study of blood T cell repertoires in COVID-19. Study background: The United States, Italy and Spain were the sources of the acute and convalescent COVID-19 samples. From T cells, B-cell-depleted T cells, or PBMCs came the material, which was cDNA or gDNA.

Original handling: Amplified reference gene primers provided the basis for estimating nucleated cell counts. The repertoire was sequenced with immunoSEQ multiplex PCR; TCRdb's copy has only in-frame clones and lacks some. The V and J calls and clone size were taken over from that table, and D and trimming were inferred from the DNA. Here the sample spans about 82,000 clones, 85% being singletons. This clone has only one observation. Germline V gene sequence: CDR1 SNHLY, CDR2 FYNNEI. J was trimmed by 4 bases and V by 6 bases; bases with no gene match: 7. CDR3 length: 15 amino acids. Specimen: peripheral blood. This TCR was sampled from an elderly man with active or convalescent COVID-19. V usage is TRBV2 and J usage is TRBJ2-1; TRBD1 aligns across 9 bases. The DNA for the CDR3 is TGTGCCAGCAGGGACAGGGGAACTTCGTACAATGAGCAGTTCTTC. Its translation: CASRDRGTSYNEQFF.